The present entry profiles one T cell receptor (beta chain) with its context. Its target is unknown. The data originate from a study of cytotoxic CD8 clonotypes in ibrutinib-treated CLL. For the study at large: Among the samples, the mean was roughly 280,000 productive templates and about 94,000 productive rearrangements. Study-level results: Clonality increased at ibrutinib response and stayed stable in sustained remission. At progression, however, it fell back toward baseline. At the start, clonality exceeded age-matched healthy donors and followed circulating CD8+ T-cell counts.

The table came from immunoSEQ multiplex PCR; TCRdb's copy has only in-frame clones and leaves some out. The sample holds 250,000 or so clones; 70% are singletons and the top ten take approximately 15%. The source of around 1.8 micrograms of genomic DNA for TCR beta libraries was cryopreserved PBMCs. This clonotype was obtained from a human donor with chronic lymphocytic leukemia. Sequenced material: PBMCs, taken after 24 months of ibrutinib treatment.

This chain's CDR3 is CASSPLRTGGFYEQYF. The CDR3 coding sequence is TGTGCCAGCAGCCCGCTTCGGACAGGGGGCTTCTACGAGCAGTACTTC. This rearrangement joins TRBV28 to TRBJ2-7, with 11 bases that match TRBD1. The germline gives CDR1 MDHEN, CDR2 SYDVKM. The V gene end was trimmed by 6 bases and the J gene end by 3 bases; junction bases not matched to a gene: 10. The CDR3 sequence is 16 residues long.